The rows below give T cell receptor beta chains drawn from one sample of a study of blood T cell repertoires in COVID-19. TCRdb's copy holds only in-frame clones and misses some; the assay was immunoSEQ multiplex PCR. The data hold roughly 110,000 clones, with approximately 88% observed a single time. The sequenced sample was peripheral blood. These receptors all stem from a man aged 45 to 65 with active or convalescent COVID-19. Each CDR3 is given with its conserved first and last residue. A D gene is named only where the DNA matches it firmly. Clone size is given for some rows only: seen once, a few or many times, or a class if the clone is expanded.

abundance: -
j_gene: TRBJ1-1
d_gene: -
v_gene: TRBV10-2
CDR3aa: CASSEGLNTEAFF
CDR3nt: TGCGCCAGCAGTGAGGGCCTGAACACTGAAGCTTTCTTT

abundance: -
j_gene: TRBJ2-1
d_gene: TRBD1
v_gene: TRBV24-1
CDR3aa: CATETGGFYNEQFF
CDR3nt: TGTGCCACCGAGACAGGGGGGTTCTACAATGAGCAGTTCTTC

abundance: -
j_gene: TRBJ1-3
d_gene: -
v_gene: TRBV28
CDR3aa: CASSSPVDYSGNTIYF
CDR3nt: TGTGCCAGCAGTAGTCCAGTAGACTACTCTGGAAACACCATATATTTT

abundance: -
j_gene: TRBJ1-1
d_gene: -
v_gene: TRBV19
CDR3aa: CASSIRGNTEAFF
CDR3nt: TGTGCCAGTAGTATACGGGGGAACACTGAAGCTTTCTTT

abundance: few
j_gene: TRBJ1-1
d_gene: TRBD1
v_gene: TRBV10-3
CDR3aa: CAITSGGTTEAFF
CDR3nt: TGTGCCATCACCTCAGGGGGGACCACTGAAGCTTTCTTT

abundance: -
j_gene: TRBJ2-2
d_gene: -
v_gene: TRBV27
CDR3aa: CATYEGRLNTGELFF
CDR3nt: TGTGCCACCTACGAAGGCAGGTTAAACACCGGGGAGCTGTTTTTT

abundance: -
j_gene: TRBJ2-7
d_gene: TRBD2
v_gene: TRBV4-1
CDR3aa: CASSPLAGVGDEQYF
CDR3nt: TGCGCCAGCAGCCCTTTAGCGGGAGTGGGCGACGAGCAGTACTTC

abundance: -
j_gene: TRBJ2-3
d_gene: TRBD2
v_gene: TRBV6-5
CDR3aa: CASSSYTSGTDTQYF
CDR3nt: TGTGCCAGCAGTTCCTATACTAGCGGCACAGATACGCAGTATTTT

abundance: -
j_gene: TRBJ2-7
d_gene: -
v_gene: TRBV18
CDR3aa: CASSAQDYEQYF
CDR3nt: TGTGCCAGCTCAGCGCAGGACTACGAGCAGTACTTC

abundance: -
j_gene: TRBJ2-5
d_gene: -
v_gene: TRBV3-1/TRBV3-2
CDR3aa: CASSRQRQETQYF
CDR3nt: TGTGCCAGCAGCCGACAGAGACAAGAGACCCAGTACTTC

abundance: -
j_gene: TRBJ2-7
d_gene: TRBD1
v_gene: TRBV11-2
CDR3aa: CASSSLSGQGPYEQYF
CDR3nt: TGTGCCAGCAGCTCACTCTCCGGACAGGGTCCCTACGAGCAGTACTTC

abundance: -
j_gene: TRBJ2-3
d_gene: TRBD2
v_gene: TRBV2
CDR3aa: CASSRLAGGADTQYF
CDR3nt: TGTGCCAGCAGTAGACTAGCGGGTGGTGCAGATACGCAGTATTTT

abundance: -
j_gene: TRBJ2-3
d_gene: TRBD2
v_gene: TRBV6-2/TRBV6-3
CDR3aa: CASSYPAGWGDTQYF
CDR3nt: TGTGCCAGCAGTTACCCAGCGGGGTGGGGGGATACGCAGTATTTT

abundance: -
j_gene: TRBJ2-7
d_gene: TRBD1
v_gene: TRBV5-1
CDR3aa: CASSGRDRVFGEQYF
CDR3nt: TGCGCCAGCAGCGGCCGGGACAGAGTATTCGGCGAGCAGTACTTC

abundance: -
j_gene: TRBJ2-2
d_gene: TRBD2
v_gene: TRBV24-1
CDR3aa: CATSDLRTSGIAGELFF
CDR3nt: TGTGCCACCAGTGATTTGAGGACTAGCGGGATAGCCGGGGAGCTGTTTTTT

abundance: -
j_gene: TRBJ2-2
d_gene: -
v_gene: TRBV5-8
CDR3aa: CASRLLGFGELFF
CDR3nt: TGTGCCAGCAGATTACTAGGTTTCGGGGAGCTGTTTTTT

abundance: -
j_gene: TRBJ2-1
d_gene: TRBD2
v_gene: TRBV7-8
CDR3aa: CASSLKIAGGPWNEQFF
CDR3nt: TGTGCCAGCAGCCTGAAAATAGCGGGAGGGCCTTGGAATGAGCAGTTCTTC

abundance: -
j_gene: TRBJ2-1
d_gene: -
v_gene: TRBV6-4
CDR3aa: CASSGYGFSGSSYNEQFF
CDR3nt: TGTGCCAGCAGTGGCTATGGGTTTAGCGGTAGCTCCTACAATGAGCAGTTCTTC

abundance: -
j_gene: TRBJ1-5
d_gene: -
v_gene: TRBV9
CDR3aa: CASSPGKGGSNQPQHF
CDR3nt: TGTGCCAGCAGCCCAGGTAAAGGAGGGAGCAATCAGCCCCAGCATTTT

abundance: -
j_gene: TRBJ1-2
d_gene: -
v_gene: TRBV5-1
CDR3aa: CASSPTSLSVNYGYTF
CDR3nt: TGCGCCAGCAGCCCCACCTCGCTCAGTGTAAACTATGGCTACACCTTC

abundance: few
j_gene: TRBJ2-2
d_gene: -
v_gene: TRBV7-9
CDR3aa: CASSFPREIGELFF
CDR3nt: TGTGCCAGCAGCTTCCCTAGAGAGATCGGGGAGCTGTTTTTT

abundance: -
j_gene: TRBJ1-2
d_gene: TRBD1
v_gene: TRBV7-9
CDR3aa: CASSLLGGGGYTF
CDR3nt: TGTGCCAGCAGCCTGCTAGGGGGCGGTGGCTACACCTTC

abundance: -
j_gene: TRBJ2-1
d_gene: TRBD2
v_gene: TRBV7-9
CDR3aa: CASTSGRALHNEQFF
CDR3nt: TGTGCCAGCACAAGCGGGAGGGCTTTACACAATGAGCAGTTCTTC

abundance: -
j_gene: TRBJ2-1
d_gene: -
v_gene: TRBV6-6
CDR3aa: CASSYGSSYNEQFF
CDR3nt: TGTGCCAGCAGTTACGGGAGTTCCTACAATGAGCAGTTCTTC

abundance: -
j_gene: TRBJ2-2
d_gene: TRBD1
v_gene: TRBV16
CDR3aa: CASSHPDRGHAELFF
CDR3nt: TGTGCCAGCAGCCATCCGGACAGGGGGCATGCGGAGCTGTTTTTT

abundance: -
j_gene: TRBJ1-4
d_gene: -
v_gene: TRBV3-1/TRBV3-2
CDR3aa: CASSYRRGGANEKLFF
CDR3nt: TGTGCCAGCAGCTATAGAAGAGGGGGAGCTAATGAAAAACTGTTTTTT

abundance: -
j_gene: TRBJ1-2
d_gene: -
v_gene: TRBV10-3
CDR3aa: CAINSWAGKNYGYTF
CDR3nt: TGTGCCATCAATTCTTGGGCGGGGAAGAACTATGGCTACACCTTC